This T cell receptor beta chain came from a study of blood T cells in healthy people across ages. General observations from the study: The donors' CMV status was not determined, possibly confounding changes in expanded clonotypes.

This clonotype was seen at least ten times. Its specificity is not known. It was with a sample-barcoded 5' primer and a J-beta primer mix that a second PCR of roughly 7 to 12 cycles was run. TCRdb reanalysed the 5' RACE reads using MiXCR and keeps one entry per CDR3 protein. This sample yields around 990,000 distinct CDR3 sequences, of which around 27% are seen a single time; around 0.7% belongs to the top ten. Germline V gene data show CDR1 as SGDLS and CDR2 as YYNGEE. V was pared by 0 bases and J by 7 bases, with 19 bases between. CDR3 length equals 16 residues. The same specimen was also included in a second study, on T cells of mothers and their children.

The sequence was obtained from a girl aged 2-10 years in good health. This chain links TRBV9 with TRBJ1-2; TRBD1 might be the D (6 bases). The sample was blood. The CDR3 bases are TGTGCCAGCAGCGTAGAGGGGGGATCGGGGGTTCGTGGCTACACCTTC. It encodes CASSVEGGSGVRGYTF.